This TCR beta chain was recovered during a study of post-analysis software for immune sequencing data (dated by TCRdb to the mid-2010s). In the study overall: Disease courses on record covered relapsing-remitting, secondary progressive and progressive-relapsing multiple sclerosis, though some patients had no subtype annotation. The multiple sclerosis patient repertoires were compared with 10 or so previously published healthy control repertoires from donors aged about 6 to 26 years. A subset of samples was prepared in parallel using single-end sample barcoding, then pooled and co-amplified after Illumina adapter ligation. On the study overall, not on this receptor specifically: Significantly lower normalized Chao1 diversity was found in multiple sclerosis patients than in controls, suggesting substantial peripheral T-cell clonal expansion. The control group was slightly older than the multiple sclerosis patient group. Patients showed significantly higher frequencies than controls for a handful of TRBV segments, among them TRBV5-6, TRBV5-1 and TRBV20-1. Direct clustering with F measure showed strong co-clustering of samples prepared in the same batch, prompting a batch-effect correction.

The junction shows trimming of 0 bases on V and 3 bases on J, plus 5 bases between the germline ends. Taken from cysteine to phenylalanine, the CDR3 has 12 residues. Only the CDR3 DNA is retained, 36 bases long and in frame from the first base. CDR1 and CDR2 are drawn from the germline V gene (reference sequence): DFQATT, SNEGSKA. To demonstrate the VDJtools post-analysis software, TCR beta repertoires were profiled from the peripheral blood of about 13 young patients with multiple sclerosis. The multiple sclerosis patients were children and adolescents between roughly 6 and 16 years of age. This clonotype was observed a handful of times. This receptor's antigen is unknown. Base-call qualities are not available, and no considerably larger clone is one nucleotide away. Preparation of the library involved PCR. Sequencer: Illumina HiSeq 2500. To reduce PCR and sequencing biases, unique molecular identifiers were incorporated into the TCR beta cDNA libraries. Per 1 to 10 million input T cells, approximately 500,000 cDNA molecules were obtained, such that each molecule approximated one T cell. The patient libraries were prepared and sequenced using the same protocol as the earlier healthy control dataset. Within a given batch, samples were prepared together, multiplexed and sequenced on the same HiSeq lane. On the authors' methods: MIGEC was used to process the raw barcoded reads, and molecular identifier groups with only a single read were discarded before consensus assembly and CDR3 extraction. Clonotype tables were post-analysed with VDJtools, and diversity was normalized by down-sampling all datasets to the smallest sample size. Repertoire overlap clustering matched CDR3 amino acid but not nucleotide sequences to correct batch-related cross-sample contamination. TCRdb took the public reads, trimmed them with fastp at Q25, ran MiXCR for clone calling and kept in-frame beta chains. Each entry merges the rows of one CDR3 protein and shows their most common DNA and genes. The V and J calls come from TCRdb's annotation, not from the publication. For this sample there are more than 450,000 distinct CDR3 sequences; 34% appear just once. The ten most abundant clones make up approximately 6% of the sample.

The chain employs TRBV20-1 and TRBJ1-1; the D gene assignment is ambiguous. The sample taken for sequencing was blood. The sequence derives from a girl under 18 with multiple sclerosis. The CDR3 reads as follows: CSARDGYTEAFF. The DNA sequence is as follows: TGCAGTGCTAGAGATGGGTACACTGAAGCTTTCTTT.